A single sample gave rise to the 5 T cell receptor beta chains below, sequenced in a study of identical twins. Via MiXCR, TCRdb re-called the 5' RACE reads, giving one row per CDR3 protein. The sample comprises 600,000 to 700,000 distinct CDR3 sequences, around 21% of which are singletons, and 4% to 5.5% rests with the top ten. These data were also reused for a study on T cells expressing NK-cell markers.

Sequenced material: PBMCs. Receptors originate from a woman between 18 and 29 years old in good health.

V usage is TRBV7-2 and J usage is TRBJ2-5; maybe TRBD2 (5 bases). This CDR3 has 13 amino acids. The germline V gene encodes CDR1 SGHTA and CDR2 FQGNSA. V was trimmed by 5 bases and J by 5 bases, leaving 12 bases between them. The CDR3 reads CASSRSSRETQYF. The CDR3 nucleotides are TGTGCCAGCAGCCGGTCTAGCCGTGAGACCCAGTACTTC.

This rearrangement joins TRBV3-1 to TRBJ2-2; tentatively, D is TRBD1 or TRBD2 (5 bases each). The ends were cut back, 2 bases at V and 0 bases at J, with 10 bases in the middle. Per germline, CDR1 LGHDT and CDR2 YNNKEL (reference sequence). The CDR3 extends over 16 amino acids. CDR3 loop: CASSQWGRTNTGELFF. Here the CDR3 DNA reads TGTGCCAGCAGCCAATGGGGACGGACGAACACCGGGGAGCTGTTTTTT.

The chain uses TRBV5-6 and TRBJ2-3; 7 bases line up with TRBD1. V was pared by 3 bases and J by 13 bases, with 8 bases of the junction left unmatched. Germline V gene sequence: CDR1 SGHDT, CDR2 YYEEEE. The CDR3 has 12 residues. CDR3 nucleotides: TGTGCCAGCAGCTCGACAGGGTGGAACGAGTATTTT. Translated: CASSSTGWNEYF.

V is TRBV20-1 and J is TRBJ2-7, with 9 bases aligning to TRBD1. Germline V CDR1 and CDR2: DFQATT, SNEGSKA (reference sequence). This CDR3 contains 13 residues. The trim removed 4 bases at V and 5 bases at J, leaving 6 bases unmatched. CDR3 amino acids: CSATGQGNHEQYF. The CDR3, as DNA: TGCAGTGCTACGGGACAGGGTAACCACGAGCAGTACTTC.

The V gene is TRBV27, the J gene TRBJ2-1; 7 positions match TRBD2. In germline, CDR1 is MNHEY, CDR2 SMNVEV (reference sequence). V trimming: 2 bases; J trimming: 4 bases; junction bases outside the gene matches: 8. The CDR3 has 16 amino acids. DNA of the CDR3: TGTGCCAGCAGTTTACGGTCTAGCGGAGCATACAATGAGCAGTTCTTC. Its protein is CASSLRSSGAYNEQFF.